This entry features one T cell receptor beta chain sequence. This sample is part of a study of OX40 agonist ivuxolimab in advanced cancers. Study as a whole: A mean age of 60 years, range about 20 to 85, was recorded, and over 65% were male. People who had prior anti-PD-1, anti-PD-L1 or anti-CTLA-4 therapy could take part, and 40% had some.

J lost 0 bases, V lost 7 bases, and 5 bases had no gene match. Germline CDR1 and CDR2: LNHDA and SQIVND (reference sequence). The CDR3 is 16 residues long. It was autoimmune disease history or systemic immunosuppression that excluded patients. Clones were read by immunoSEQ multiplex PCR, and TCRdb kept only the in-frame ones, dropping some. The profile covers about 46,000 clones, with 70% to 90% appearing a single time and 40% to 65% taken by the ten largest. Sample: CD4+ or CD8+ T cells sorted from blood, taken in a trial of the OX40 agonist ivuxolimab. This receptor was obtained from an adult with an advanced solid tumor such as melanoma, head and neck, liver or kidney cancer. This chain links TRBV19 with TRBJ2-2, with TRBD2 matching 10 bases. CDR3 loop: CASIPGLAANTGELFF. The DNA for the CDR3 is TGTGCCAGTATCCCCGGACTAGCGGCGAACACCGGGGAGCTGTTTTTT.